What follows are 19 T cell receptor beta chains derived from one specimen sequenced in a study of blood T cells in healthy people across ages. Alongside a J-beta primer mix, a sample-barcoded 5' primer served in a second PCR lasting about 7 to 12 cycles. TCRdb re-derived calls from the 5' RACE reads in MiXCR, one entry per CDR3 protein. The sample holds about 680,000 distinct CDR3 sequences; 45% to 50% are singletons and the top ten take around 32%. Specimen: blood. Every receptor here comes from a woman aged 55-69 years in good health.

The chain joins TRBV27 to TRBJ1-1; TRBD1 might be the D (5 bases). The CDR3 runs to 14 residues. Germline V gene lookup returns CDR1 MNHEY and CDR2 SMNVEV (reference sequence). Trimming took off 6 bases at V and 4 bases at J, with 15 bases between the two ends. The CDR3: CASRRGGQTTEAFF. The CDR3 DNA is TGTGCCAGCAGAAGGGGTGGGCAGACCACTGAAGCTTTCTTT.

This chain connects TRBV5-4 to TRBJ2-1, with D tentatively TRBD2 (6 bases). The CDR3 is 15 amino acids. Germline assignment: CDR1 SGHNT and CDR2 YYREEE (reference sequence). V shed 3 bases and J shed 4 bases, with 14 bases lying between them. The CDR3 DNA follows: TGTGCCAGCAGCTCAAGGGACTTAGAATACAATGAGCAGTTCTTC. This encodes CASSSRDLEYNEQFF.

V is TRBV7-3 and J is TRBJ2-1, with 7 bases lining up with TRBD1. V lost 5 bases and J lost 14; bases outside the gene matches: 18. This CDR3 is built from 15 residues. From germline, CDR1 is SGHTA and CDR2 FQGTGA. The CDR3: CASSVAPGQRAFKFF. CDR3 sequence (DNA): TGTGCCAGCAGCGTAGCCCCGGGACAGAGGGCTTTTAAGTTCTTC.

The V and J genes are TRBV10-3 and TRBJ2-7; D possibly corresponds to TRBD1 (5 bases). CDR1 is ENHRY, CDR2 SYGVKD, per germline. V lost 0 bases and J lost 1, with 7 bases in between. The CDR3 is 14 residues long. The CDR3 spells CAISESAGSYEQYF. The CDR3 DNA is TGTGCCATCAGTGAGTCGGCAGGGTCCTACGAGCAGTACTTC.

In its sample, this clonotype was seen a few times. The chain links TRBV20-1 to TRBJ2-1; D gene uncertain. Germline assignment: CDR1 DFQATT and CDR2 SNEGSKA (reference sequence). The V and J ends lost 6 bases and 0 bases respectively, with 15 bases between them. The CDR3 runs to 15 residues. The CDR3 bases are TGCAGTGCAACGGACCCTGTTAACTCCTACAATGAGCAGTTCTTC. Its translation is CSATDPVNSYNEQFF.

The sample holds a few counts of this clonotype. This chain links TRBV29-1 with TRBJ2-5, with 7 bases that match TRBD1. Looked up from germline, CDR1 is SQVTM and CDR2 is ANQGSEA. V was clipped by 7 bases and J by 4 bases; unmatched bases: 9. The CDR3 covers 13 residues. CDR3 region: CSAGTARGETQYF. For the CDR3, the DNA is TGCAGCGCCGGGACAGCGCGAGGAGAGACCCAGTACTTC. The full variable domain, completed using reference TRBV29-1 and TRBJ2-5, is SAVISQKPSRDICQRGTSLTIQCQVDSQVTMMFWYRQQPGQSLTLIATANQGSEATYESGFVIDKFPISRPNLTFSTLTVSNMSPEDSSIYLCSAGTARGETQYFGPGTRLLVL.

The genes are TRBV7-9 and TRBJ2-5, with TRBD1 as a possible D gene (5 bases). Trimming took off 1 base at V and 11 bases at J, with 17 bases between the two ends. Germline-derived CDR1 and CDR2 are SEHNR and FQNEAQ (reference sequence). This CDR3 is built from 14 residues. The chain's CDR3 is CASSLGGAYNEQYF. The CDR3 DNA is TGTGCCAGCAGCTTAGGTGGGGCATACAATGAGCAGTACTTC.

The chain has TRBV28 and TRBJ1-6; TRBD1 agrees at 7 bases. The CDR3 runs to 15 residues. The J segment lost 4 bases and the V segment lost 5 bases, leaving 5 bases of the junction unmatched. The V gene's germline CDR1 is MDHEN and CDR2 SYDVKM. In DNA form, the CDR3 reads TGTGCCAGCAGTGCGGACAGGCGGTATAATTCACCCCTCCACTTT. Protein sequence: CASSADRRYNSPLHF.

This chain uses TRBV20-1 with TRBJ2-3; TRBD2 matches 8 bases. The CDR3 length is 16 residues. V was clipped by 3 bases and J by 4 bases; unmatched bases: 12. The germline gives CDR1 DFQATT, CDR2 SNEGSKA (reference sequence). The CDR3 loop is CSASPTTGLAADTQYF. CDR3 coding DNA: TGCAGTGCTAGCCCAACAACAGGACTAGCAGCAGATACGCAGTATTTT.

The chain recombines TRBV5-4 with TRBJ2-3; 7 bases match TRBD2. V lost 4 bases, J lost 2 bases, and 10 bases stayed unmatched. The CDR3 consists of 16 residues. The germline V gene encodes CDR1 SGHNT and CDR2 YYREEE (reference sequence). The CDR3 sequence: CASSPRSAGATDTQYF. The CDR3 DNA sequence: TGTGCCAGCAGCCCACGAAGCGCGGGAGCCACAGATACGCAGTATTTT.

This chain uses TRBV6-1 with TRBJ2-7; D gene ambiguous. Per the germline V gene, CDR1 is MNHNS and CDR2 is SASEGT. The CDR3 runs 12 residues. Between the trimmed V and J ends, which lost 2 bases and 4 bases, there was a span of 6 bases. The CDR3 sequence is CASSEQNYEQYF. In DNA form, the CDR3 reads TGTGCCAGCAGTGAACAAAATTACGAGCAGTACTTC.

DNA of the CDR3: TGTGCCAGCAGCGTTTCTGCAGATACGCAGTATTTT. It specifies CASSVSADTQYF. The rearrangement joins TRBV9 to TRBJ2-3; D uncertain. The CDR3 has 12 residues. The V gene's germline CDR1 is SGDLS and CDR2 YYNGEE. V was pared by 2 bases and J by 4 bases, with 5 bases between.

The CDR3 loop reads CAISQGSSGANVLTF. CDR3 DNA sequence: TGTGCCATCAGTCAGGGAAGCTCTGGGGCCAACGTCCTGACTTTC. The chain combines TRBV10-3 with TRBJ2-6; maybe TRBD1 (5 bases). Germline lookup yields CDR1 ENHRY and CDR2 SYGVKD. Trimming shortened V by 5 bases and J by 0 bases, and 8 bases separated the two germline ends. The CDR3 is 15 amino acids.

The chain links TRBV7-2 to TRBJ2-4; D is unresolved. Trimming removed 5 bases at V and 6 bases at J, with 8 bases between. Germline-derived CDR1 and CDR2 are SGHTA and FQGNSA. CDR3 length: 12 residues. CDR3 residues: CASSQPLNIQYF. The CDR3 nucleotides are TGTGCCAGCAGCCAGCCCCTAAACATTCAGTACTTC.

Remarks on this clonotype: A much larger clone differs by one base, so this may be a read error. The chain joins TRBV29-1 to TRBJ2-1; a weak D match, TRBD2 (5 bases). V was trimmed by 8 bases and J by 7 bases, leaving 12 bases between them. The CDR3 runs 11 residues. In germline, CDR1 is SQVTM, CDR2 ANQGSEA. The CDR3, as DNA: TGCAGCATTCTTCGGAGGAATGAGCAGTTCTTC. Translation: CSILRRNEQFF.

About this clonotype itself: A single base separates this from a much larger clone, so it may be a read error. This rearrangement joins TRBV9 to TRBJ1-1, with 8 bases fitting TRBD1. Looked up from germline, CDR1 is SGDLS and CDR2 is YYNGEE. This CDR3 is 15 amino acids long. Trimming cost V 1 base and J 7 bases; bases outside gene matches: 9. CDR3 bases: TGTGCCAGCAGCGTATCCACAGGGGGAGTAAGTGAAGCTTTCTTT. This sequence encodes CASSVSTGGVSEAFF.

The chain combines TRBV7-2 with TRBJ2-1; D call uncertain. Trimming removed 2 bases at V and 0 bases at J, with 11 bases between. Germline V gene sequence: CDR1 SGHTA, CDR2 FQGNSA. This CDR3 contains 16 residues. The chain's CDR3 is CASSLRNWGSYNEQFF. The CDR3 bases are TGTGCCAGCAGCTTACGGAACTGGGGCTCCTACAATGAGCAGTTCTTC. The full variable domain, with the rest looked up from reference TRBV7-2 and TRBJ2-1, is GAGVSQSPSNKVTEKGKDVELRCDPISGHTALYWYRQSLGQGLEFLIYFQGNSAPDKSGLPSDRFSAERTGGSVSTLTIQRTQQEDSAVYLCASSLRNWGSYNEQFFGPGTRLTVL.

The gene calls are TRBV27 and TRBJ2-7, with D possibly TRBD2 on 6 matching bases. Germline V CDR1 and CDR2: MNHEY, SMNVEV (reference sequence). This CDR3 contains 14 residues. The germline V and J ends were trimmed by 2 bases and 2 bases, with 10 bases remaining between them. The CDR3 loop is CASSLAGSPYEQYF. CDR3 sequence (DNA): TGTGCCAGCAGTTTAGCGGGAAGCCCCTACGAGCAGTACTTC.

This clonotype showed up just a few times. The chain is built from TRBV5-1 and TRBJ2-1; 10 bases match TRBD2. The CDR3 totals 15 residues. Germline V gene sequence: CDR1 SGHRS, CDR2 YFSETQ. V trimming: 4 bases; J trimming: 8 bases; junction bases outside the gene matches: 9. Written as DNA, the CDR3 is TGCGCCAGCAGCGGGACCACTAGCGGGAATCATGAGCAGTTCTTC. This encodes CASSGTTSGNHEQFF.